This T cell receptor beta chain originates from a study of blood T cell repertoires in COVID-19. As for the study in general: The United States, Italy and Spain supplied acute and convalescent COVID-19 samples. T cells, B-cell-depleted T cells, or PBMCs provided the cDNA or gDNA that served as material.

Original processing methods: Nucleated cell number was recorded as an estimate derived from reference gene primer amplification. The table came from immunoSEQ multiplex PCR; TCRdb's copy has only in-frame clones and leaves some out. V, J and clone size derive from that table, while D and trimming were established from the DNA sequence. The sample carries nearly 200,000 clones, 86% recorded once. This CDR3 spans 15 amino acids. V lost 0 bases and J 7 bases, leaving 12 bases between the germline ends. CDR1 is MNHEY, CDR2 SMNVEV, per germline (reference sequence). This TCR came from a woman in her sixties or seventies with acute or convalescent COVID-19. The sequenced sample consisted of peripheral blood. The V and J genes are TRBV27 and TRBJ1-4, with a weak D call TRBD1 (5 bases). This chain's CDR3 is CASSLSGGEGEKLFF. CDR3 nucleotides: TGTGCCAGCAGTTTATCTGGGGGGGAGGGTGAAAAACTGTTTTTT.